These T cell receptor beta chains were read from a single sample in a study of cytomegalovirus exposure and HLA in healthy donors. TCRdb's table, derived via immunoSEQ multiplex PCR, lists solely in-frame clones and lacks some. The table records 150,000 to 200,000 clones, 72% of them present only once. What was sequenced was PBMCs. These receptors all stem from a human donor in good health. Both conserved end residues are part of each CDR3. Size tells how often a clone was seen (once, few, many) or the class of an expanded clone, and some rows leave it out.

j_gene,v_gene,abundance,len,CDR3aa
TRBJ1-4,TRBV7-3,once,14,CASSSGQPGEKLFF
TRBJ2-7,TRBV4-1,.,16,CASSQDTTGGSYEQYF
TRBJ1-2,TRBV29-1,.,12,CSVEGDSYGYTF
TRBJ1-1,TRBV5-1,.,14,CASSQTEMNTEAFF
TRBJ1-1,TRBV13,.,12,CASSWSPGRAFF
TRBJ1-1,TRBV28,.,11,CASSTGTTAFF
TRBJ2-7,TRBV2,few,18,CASSRGASGGAVGYEQYF
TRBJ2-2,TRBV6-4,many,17,CASSGETDRGDTGELFF
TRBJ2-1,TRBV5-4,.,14,CASSRGGPRNEQFF
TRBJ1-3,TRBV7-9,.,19,CASSLAAGNLRSSGNTIYF
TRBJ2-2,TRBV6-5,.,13,CATAGSMAGELFF
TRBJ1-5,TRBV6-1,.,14,CASSGQPSNQPQHF
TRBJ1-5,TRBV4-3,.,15,CASSQERGPDQPQHF
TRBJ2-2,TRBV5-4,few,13,CASSPEITGELFF
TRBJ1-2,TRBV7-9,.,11,CASRNDRQHTF
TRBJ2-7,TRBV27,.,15,CASSLIPGFGYEQYF
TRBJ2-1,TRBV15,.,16,CATSTRTAPEVNEQFF
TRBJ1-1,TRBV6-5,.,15,CASSYGGTGAQPTFF
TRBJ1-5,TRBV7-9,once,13,CASSGTGVQPQHF
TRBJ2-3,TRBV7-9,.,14,CASSGERWMSTQYF
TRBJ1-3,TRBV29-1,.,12,CSVAGGGNTIYF
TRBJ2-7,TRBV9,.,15,CASSVEVQGAYEQYF
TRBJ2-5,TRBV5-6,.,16,CASSLVGGPHRETQYF
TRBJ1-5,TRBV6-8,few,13,CASYAGQSQPQHF
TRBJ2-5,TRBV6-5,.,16,CASSYSLQRAEETQYF
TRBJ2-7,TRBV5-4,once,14,CASSSTTGLTGQYF
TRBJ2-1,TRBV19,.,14,CASTPGLVINEQFF
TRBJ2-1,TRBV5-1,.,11,CASSFGQGQFF
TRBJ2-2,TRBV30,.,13,CAWNRGISGELFF
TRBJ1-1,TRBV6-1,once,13,CATEKDRLCEAFF
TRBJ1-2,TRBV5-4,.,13,CASSRTGIDGYTF
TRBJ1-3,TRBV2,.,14,CASGRGGSGNTIYF
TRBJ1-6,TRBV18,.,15,CASSPQDRADSPLHF
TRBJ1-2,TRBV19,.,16,CASSRDRGPGGYGYTF
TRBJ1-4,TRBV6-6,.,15,CASSSQGPINEKLFF
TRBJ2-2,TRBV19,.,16,CASSDRDRGPNGELFF
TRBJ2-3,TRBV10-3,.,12,CAPREGTDTQYF
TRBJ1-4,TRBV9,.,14,CASSAGQRNEKLFF
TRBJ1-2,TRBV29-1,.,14,CSVAGTGGNYGYTF
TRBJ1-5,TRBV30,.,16,CAWTRGQVGRNQPQHF
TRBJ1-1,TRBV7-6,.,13,CASSLEQNTEAFF
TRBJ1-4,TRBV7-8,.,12,CASEAANEKLFF
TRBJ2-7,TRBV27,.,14,CASSLGAGSYEQYF
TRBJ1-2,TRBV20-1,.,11,CSATQGYGYTF
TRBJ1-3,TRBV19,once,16,CASRKGQPFSGNTIYF
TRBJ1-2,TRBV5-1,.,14,CASSLLQSNYGYTF
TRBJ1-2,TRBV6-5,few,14,CASSYRQQAYGYTF
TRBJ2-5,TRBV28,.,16,CASSLFFGQGGREQYF
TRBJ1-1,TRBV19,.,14,CASIHPGQGTEAFF
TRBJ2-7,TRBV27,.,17,CASSSPWRTGGGYEQYF
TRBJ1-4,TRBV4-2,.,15,CASSQLGQGVRKLFF
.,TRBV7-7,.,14,CASSSGQAGYEQYF